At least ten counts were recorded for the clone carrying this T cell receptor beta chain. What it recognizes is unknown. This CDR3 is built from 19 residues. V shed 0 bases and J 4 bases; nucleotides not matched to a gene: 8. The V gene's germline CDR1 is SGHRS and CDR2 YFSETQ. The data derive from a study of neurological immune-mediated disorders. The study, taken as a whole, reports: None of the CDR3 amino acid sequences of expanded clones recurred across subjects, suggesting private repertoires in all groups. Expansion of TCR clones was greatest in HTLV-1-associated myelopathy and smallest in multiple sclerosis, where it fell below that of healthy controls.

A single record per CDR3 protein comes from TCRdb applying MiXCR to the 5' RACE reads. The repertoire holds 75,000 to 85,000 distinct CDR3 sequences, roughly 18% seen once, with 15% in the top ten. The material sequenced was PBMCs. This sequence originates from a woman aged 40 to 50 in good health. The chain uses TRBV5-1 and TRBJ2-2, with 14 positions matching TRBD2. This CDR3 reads CASSLGLAGGRTFTGELFF. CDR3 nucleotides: TGCGCCAGCAGCTTGGGACTAGCGGGGGGGAGGACGTTCACCGGGGAGCTGTTTTTT. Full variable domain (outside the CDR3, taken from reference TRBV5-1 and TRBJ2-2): KAGVTQTPRYLIKTRGQQVTLSCSPISGHRSVSWYQQTPGQGLQFLFEYFSETQRNKGNFPGRFSGRQFSNSRSEMNVSTLELGDSALYLCASSLGLAGGRTFTGELFFGEGSRLTVL.